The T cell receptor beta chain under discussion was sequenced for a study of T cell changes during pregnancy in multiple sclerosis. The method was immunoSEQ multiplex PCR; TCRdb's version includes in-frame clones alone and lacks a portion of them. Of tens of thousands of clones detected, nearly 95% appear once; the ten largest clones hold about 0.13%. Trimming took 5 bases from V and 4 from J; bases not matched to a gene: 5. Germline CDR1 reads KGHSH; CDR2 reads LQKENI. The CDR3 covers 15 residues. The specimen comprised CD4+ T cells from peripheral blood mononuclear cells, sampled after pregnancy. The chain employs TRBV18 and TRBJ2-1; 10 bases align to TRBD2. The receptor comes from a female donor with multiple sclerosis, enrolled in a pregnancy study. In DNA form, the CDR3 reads TGTGCCAGCTCAACGGGACTAGCGACATACAATGAGCAGTTCTTC. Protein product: CASSTGLATYNEQFF.